This is a list of T cell receptor beta chains from one sample in a study of neurological immune-mediated disorders. Each CDR3 protein is one row after TCRdb ran MiXCR on the 5' RACE reads. Seen here are about 80,000 distinct CDR3 sequences, 5.8% observed once, and the top ten hold 7.9%. Sequenced: PBMCs. These receptors originate from a woman aged 60-75 years with multiple sclerosis. Both conserved end residues are part of each CDR3. Fields, in order: clone size, D gene, J gene, V gene, CDR3 DNA, CDR3 protein. The D gene is left open where the match is weak. A row's size may be missing; if present it is once, few, many or a size class.

clone_size: many; d_call: NA; j_call: TRBJ1-4; v_call: TRBV5-5; cdr3_nt: TGTGCCAGCAGCGCCACGGATTCGCGAGATGAAAAACTGTTTTTT; cdr3_aa: CASSATDSRDEKLFF
clone_size: many; d_call: TRBD1; j_call: TRBJ1-3; v_call: TRBV6-5; cdr3_nt: TGTGCCAGCAGTTACTCGAGACAGGGAGCTGGAAACACCATATATTTT; cdr3_aa: CASSYSRQGAGNTIYF
clone_size: many; d_call: TRBD1; j_call: TRBJ2-5; v_call: TRBV5-1; cdr3_nt: TGCGCCAGCAGCTTGGCCGACAGGGTAACTCAAGAGACCCAGTACTTC; cdr3_aa: CASSLADRVTQETQYF
clone_size: many; d_call: TRBD1; j_call: TRBJ2-1; v_call: TRBV5-1; cdr3_nt: TGCGCCAGCAGCTCATCCCGACAGGGGTCCTACAATGAGCAGTTCTTC; cdr3_aa: CASSSSRQGSYNEQFF
clone_size: many; d_call: TRBD2; j_call: TRBJ2-1; v_call: TRBV12-3/TRBV12-4; cdr3_nt: TGTGCCAGCGTACTAGCGATGGTGGACTACAATGAGCAGTTCTTC; cdr3_aa: CASVLAMVDYNEQFF
clone_size: many; d_call: NA; j_call: TRBJ1-6; v_call: TRBV3-1; cdr3_nt: TGTGCCAGCAGCCAGGCCACTTATTCACCCCTCCACTTT; cdr3_aa: CASSQATYSPLHF
clone_size: many; d_call: NA; j_call: TRBJ1-1; v_call: TRBV6-2/TRBV6-3; cdr3_nt: TGTGCCAGCAGTTACCCTACCCTGTTTCCGAAAAGTGGGACTGAAGCTTTCTTT; cdr3_aa: CASSYPTLFPKSGTEAFF
clone_size: NA; d_call: TRBD2; j_call: TRBJ2-5; v_call: TRBV30; cdr3_nt: TGTGCCTGGGGCGTAGCGGGGGGGTTTAGAGAGACCCAGTACTTC; cdr3_aa: CAWGVAGGFRETQYF
clone_size: few; d_call: TRBD1; j_call: TRBJ1-1; v_call: TRBV9; cdr3_nt: TGTGCCAGCAGCGTGGGGACAGGGGGCTGGGGAACTGAAGCTTTCTTT; cdr3_aa: CASSVGTGGWGTEAFF
clone_size: many; d_call: NA; j_call: TRBJ2-1; v_call: TRBV6-2/TRBV6-3; cdr3_nt: TGTGCCAGCTCCGACCCTACAGGGCCACGCGGTGAGCAGTTCTTC; cdr3_aa: CASSDPTGPRGEQFF
clone_size: many; d_call: NA; j_call: TRBJ2-1; v_call: TRBV20-1; cdr3_nt: TGCAGTGCTAGAGTGTTTCAGGGCTCTGCCTCCTACAATGAGCAGTTCTTC; cdr3_aa: CSARVFQGSASYNEQFF
clone_size: many; d_call: NA; j_call: TRBJ1-4; v_call: TRBV10-3; cdr3_nt: TGTGCCATCAGTCAAAACCCTGCAACTAATGAAAAACTGTTTTTT; cdr3_aa: CAISQNPATNEKLFF
clone_size: many; d_call: TRBD2; j_call: TRBJ2-1; v_call: TRBV20-1; cdr3_nt: TGCAGTGCTGAGGGGACGGGGGGGCAGACCTACAATGAGCAGTTCTTC; cdr3_aa: CSAEGTGGQTYNEQFF
clone_size: many; d_call: TRBD1; j_call: TRBJ1-1; v_call: TRBV9; cdr3_nt: TGTGCCAGCAGCCTTAAGGGGACAGGGCATTGGACTGAAGCTTTCTTT; cdr3_aa: CASSLKGTGHWTEAFF
clone_size: many; d_call: TRBD2; j_call: TRBJ2-1; v_call: TRBV20-1; cdr3_nt: TGCAGTGCCCCCTTGGCGGGGGGGCTAGATGAGCAGTTCTTC; cdr3_aa: CSAPLAGGLDEQFF
clone_size: many; d_call: NA; j_call: TRBJ2-7; v_call: TRBV29-1; cdr3_nt: TGCAGCGTTGAACGGGGAAGCTCCTACGAGCAGTACTTC; cdr3_aa: CSVERGSSYEQYF
clone_size: many; d_call: NA; j_call: TRBJ2-7; v_call: TRBV5-1; cdr3_nt: TGCGCCAGCAGCTTGCCATTGGGTTACGAGCAGTACTTC; cdr3_aa: CASSLPLGYEQYF
clone_size: many; d_call: TRBD1; j_call: TRBJ2-3; v_call: TRBV6-4; cdr3_nt: TGTGCCAGCAGAAAACAGGGGGCAACAGATACGCAGTATTTT; cdr3_aa: CASRKQGATDTQYF
clone_size: many; d_call: TRBD1; j_call: TRBJ2-6; v_call: TRBV28; cdr3_nt: TGTGCCAGCAGGTGGACAGGCCTACTCTCTGGGGCCAACGTCCTGACTTTC; cdr3_aa: CASRWTGLLSGANVLTF
clone_size: few; d_call: TRBD1; j_call: TRBJ1-1; v_call: TRBV10-2; cdr3_nt: TGCGCCAGTACCGGGACAGGGGGCACTGAAGCTTTCTTT; cdr3_aa: CASTGTGGTEAFF
clone_size: many; d_call: TRBD1; j_call: TRBJ1-5; v_call: TRBV5-6; cdr3_nt: TGTGCCAGCAGCGGACAGGGGTTTAGCAATCAGCCCCAGCATTTT; cdr3_aa: CASSGQGFSNQPQHF
clone_size: NA; d_call: NA; j_call: TRBJ1-2; v_call: TRBV7-8; cdr3_nt: TGTGCCAGCAGCTTAGAGTCTTGGGGCTACACCTTC; cdr3_aa: CASSLESWGYTF
clone_size: few; d_call: TRBD1; j_call: TRBJ2-5; v_call: TRBV14; cdr3_nt: TGTGCCAGCAGCCTGACAGGGGCGTACCAAGAGACCCAGTACTTC; cdr3_aa: CASSLTGAYQETQYF
clone_size: many; d_call: TRBD1; j_call: TRBJ2-5; v_call: TRBV20-1; cdr3_nt: TGCAGTGCCGAACCGGGACAGGGCCAAGAGACCCAGTACTTC; cdr3_aa: CSAEPGQGQETQYF
clone_size: many; d_call: TRBD1; j_call: TRBJ2-5; v_call: TRBV10-3; cdr3_nt: TGTGCCATCAGTGGCGGGACAGGAAGAGAGACCCAGTACTTC; cdr3_aa: CAISGGTGRETQYF
clone_size: many; d_call: NA; j_call: TRBJ2-3; v_call: TRBV20-1; cdr3_nt: TGCAGTGCTCAGGGAGGGGGGCGGACAGATACGCAGTATTTT; cdr3_aa: CSAQGGGRTDTQYF
clone_size: many; d_call: NA; j_call: TRBJ1-3; v_call: TRBV7-9; cdr3_nt: TGTGCCAGCAGCCTAACTTCCGTGGGGGGCTCTGGAAACACCATATATTTT; cdr3_aa: CASSLTSVGGSGNTIYF
clone_size: many; d_call: NA; j_call: TRBJ1-2; v_call: TRBV20-1; cdr3_nt: TGCAGTGCTAGAGAAGGAGGGGGGCGTAACTATGGCTACACCTTC; cdr3_aa: CSAREGGGRNYGYTF
clone_size: many; d_call: NA; j_call: TRBJ1-1; v_call: TRBV5-1; cdr3_nt: TGCGCCAGCACGATGGAGGGTTTCGAGAACACTGAAGCTTTCTTT; cdr3_aa: CASTMEGFENTEAFF